The present entry profiles one T cell receptor beta chain with its context. From blood CD8+ and CD4+ T cells, TCR beta sequences were generated. Treatment-naive patients with stable or active relapsing-remitting disease served as multiple sclerosis controls. V lost 4 bases and J lost 5; bases outside the gene matches: 9. The V gene's germline CDR1 is DFQATT and CDR2 SNEGSKA (reference sequence). The CDR3 spans 14 residues. The sample belongs to a study of CD8 T cells in Susac syndrome. RNA amounts of about 0.45 to 1 ug underwent reverse transcription with random hexamers. An immunoSEQ multiplex PCR amplified TCR beta CDR3 over 54 Vbeta and 13 Jbeta. TCRdb redid the calling of the immunoSEQ multiplex PCR reads with MiXCR, one entry per CDR3 protein. The sample has some 260,000 distinct CDR3 sequences, approximately 85% seen once.

The chain carries TRBV20-1 and TRBJ2-5, with TRBD2 matching over 8 bases. Sequencing was carried out using CD8+ T cells from PBMCs. The source of this sequence is a human donor with multiple sclerosis. The CDR3 sequence: CSAKQAGEIETQYF. DNA for the CDR3: TGCAGTGCTAAACAAGCGGGAGAAATCGAGACCCAGTACTTC.